The next 14 T cell receptor beta chains were all read from a single sample in a study of blood T cell repertoires in COVID-19. Method: immunoSEQ multiplex PCR; TCRdb's copy keeps in-frame clones and lacks some. The sample comprises about 260,000 clones, roughly 90% of which are singletons, and roughly 12% rests with the top ten. The source material was peripheral blood. The receptors were sampled from a woman in her 30s with COVID-19, enrolled during active disease.

The V gene is TRBV6-4, the J gene TRBJ2-3; 7 bases agree with TRBD2. CDR1 MRHNA and CDR2 SNTAGT come from the germline V gene. The CDR3 sequence is 15 residues long. V lost 6 bases and J lost 0; bases outside the gene matches: 6. CDR3 DNA: TGTGCCAGCAGACCTAGCGGCACTAGCACAGATACGCAGTATTTT. Amino acid sequence: CASRPSGTSTDTQYF.

The chain is built from TRBV19 and TRBJ1-2, with D perhaps TRBD1 (5 bases). Germline assignment: CDR1 LNHDA and CDR2 SQIVND (reference sequence). V lost 5 bases to trimming and J lost 2 bases, with 15 bases between them. This CDR3 comprises 15 residues. The CDR3 protein is CASSPYRTINYGYTF. CDR3 in DNA: TGTGCCAGTAGTCCCTACAGGACGATCAACTATGGCTACACCTTC.

This clone came up a few times. The chain combines TRBV19 with TRBJ1-5; D is possibly TRBD1 (5 bases). The ends were cut back, 6 bases at V and 2 bases at J, with 14 bases in the middle. Germline loops: CDR1 LNHDA, CDR2 SQIVND (reference sequence). CDR3 length: 15 residues. CDR3 region: CASRSGKRRNQPQHF. The CDR3 coding sequence is TGTGCCAGTAGGTCAGGGAAGAGGCGCAATCAGCCCCAGCATTTT.

The chain links TRBV5-1 to TRBJ1-5; 11 bases agree with TRBD1. V shed 5 bases, J shed 1 base, and the junction held 11 bases outside the gene matches. The length of the CDR3 is 18 residues. Germline V gene lookup returns CDR1 SGHRS and CDR2 YFSETQ. CDR3 sequence: CASRPGTGGAVSNQPQHF. The CDR3 bases are TGCGCCAGCAGGCCCGGGACAGGGGGTGCGGTGAGCAATCAGCCCCAGCATTTT.

The rearrangement joins TRBV3-1 (or the pseudogene TRBV3-2) to TRBJ1-3, with TRBD1 matching over 8 bases. The V and J ends lost 4 bases and 4 bases, in that order; junction bases with no gene match: 6. Germline V gives CDR1 LGHDT, CDR2 YNNKEL (reference sequence). The CDR3 has 15 residues. Here the CDR3 reads CASSLRRGQGNTIYF. The CDR3 region has the DNA TGTGCCAGCAGCCTTCGCAGGGGGCAAGGAAACACCATATATTTT.

This chain uses TRBV28 with TRBJ1-5; D call uncertain. CDR1 and CDR2 from the germline V gene are MDHEN and SYDVKM. The V end was cut by 8 bases, the J end by 11 bases, with 13 bases between. CDR3 length: 11 amino acids. This chain's CDR3 is CASASSATQHF. CDR3 bases: TGTGCCAGCGCCTCCTCAGCGACCCAGCATTTT.

J is TRBJ2-7 and V is TRBV6-2 or TRBV6-3; D might be TRBD1 (6 bases). Deletions cut 2 bases from V and 9 bases from J, with 26 bases between. Germline V gene lookup returns CDR1 MNHEY and CDR2 SVGEGT. The CDR3 has 17 amino acids. The chain's CDR3 is CASSYPFGDRPQSGQYF. Written as DNA, the CDR3 is TGTGCCAGCAGTTACCCCTTCGGCGACAGGCCTCAGAGCGGGCAGTACTTC.

The chain recombines TRBV5-1 with TRBJ1-4; weak D call: TRBD1 (6 bases). Germline V gene sequence: CDR1 SGHRS, CDR2 YFSETQ. This CDR3 is 15 amino acids long. Trimming stripped 2 bases from V and 7 bases from J, with 15 bases between. Written as DNA, the CDR3 is TGCGCCAGCAGCTTCAGAGGGGGGGAAGTTGAAAAACTGTTTTTT. Translated, it gives CASSFRGGEVEKLFF.

The genes are TRBV27 and TRBJ2-4, with unresolved D. The length of the CDR3 is 14 residues. Trimming stripped 5 bases from V and 6 bases from J, with 14 bases between. Looked up from germline, CDR1 is MNHEY and CDR2 is SMNVEV (reference sequence). CDR3 sequence reads: CASSPRGSGNIQYF. CDR3 sequence (DNA): TGTGCCAGCAGTCCTCGCGGCAGTGGAAACATTCAGTACTTC.

The CDR3 spells CASSLPTSGRGSGANVLTF. The CDR3 region has the DNA TGCGCCAGCAGCTTACCGACTAGCGGGAGAGGTTCTGGGGCCAACGTCCTGACTTTC. This chain joins TRBV5-1 and TRBJ2-6; TRBD2 aligns across 12 bases. Per the germline V gene, CDR1 is SGHRS and CDR2 is YFSETQ. V trimming: 2 bases; J trimming: 1 base; junction bases outside the gene matches: 7. CDR3 length: 19 residues.

This clone has a handful of counts. The V and J genes are TRBV28 and TRBJ2-7; TRBD1 matches at 8 bases. This CDR3 is 12 amino acids long. CDR1 and CDR2 (germline): MDHEN, SYDVKM. With V trimmed by 7 bases and J by 4 bases, 3 bases remained unmatched. DNA for the CDR3: TGTGCCAGCACCACAGGGGGGTACGAGCAGTACTTC. It is translated as CASTTGGYEQYF. Using reference TRBV28 and TRBJ2-7 for the parts outside the CDR3, the full variable domain is DVKVTQSSRYLVKRTGEKVFLECVQDMDHENMFWYRQDPGLGLRLIYFSYDVKMKEKGDIPEGYSVSREKKERFSLILESASTNQTSMYLCASTTGGYEQYFGPGTRLTVT.

This chain links TRBV3-1 (or the pseudogene TRBV3-2) with TRBJ1-5, with TRBD1 identical over 8 bases. The germline V gene encodes CDR1 LGHDT and CDR2 YNNKEL (reference sequence). The CDR3 length is 17 residues. J gave up 2 bases and V 1 base, and 7 bases lay outside the gene matches. The CDR3 DNA reads as TGTGCCAGCAGCCAAGTCCTAGGACAGGGAGGCAATCAGCCCCAGCATTTT. This gives the protein CASSQVLGQGGNQPQHF.

The chain has TRBV5-1 and TRBJ1-6, with 7 bases identical to TRBD1. V lost 5 bases, J lost 10 bases, and 9 bases stayed unmatched. This CDR3 is built from 14 residues. Germline V gene sequence: CDR1 SGHRS, CDR2 YFSETQ. DNA of the CDR3: TGCGCCAGCAGGCCACGGGACAGCGGATCACCCCTCCACTTT. Translating gives CASRPRDSGSPLHF.

The chain employs TRBV21-1 and TRBJ2-1; the D call in the table, TRBD1, was not verified against the DNA. TRBV21-1 is labeled a pseudogene. The CDR3 has 14 amino acids. In nucleotides, the CDR3 is TGTGCCAGGACCGGGACAGGGCCCTACAATGAGCAGTTCTTC. It specifies CARTGTGPYNEQFF.